These 22 T cell receptor beta chains share one sample of origin, sequenced in a study of T-cell reconstitution after alpha-beta-depleted transplantation in children. Using unique molecular identifiers, the investigators prepared the TCRbeta library. MiXCR, applied by TCRdb to the PCR reads, yields one record per CDR3 protein. The profile covers about 830,000 distinct CDR3 sequences, with roughly 15% appearing a single time and roughly 5% taken by the ten largest. The sequencing used PBMCs, mostly from graft donor cells, collected 360 days after TCRalphabeta/CD19-depleted stem cell transplant. These receptors were collected from a male patient between 5 and 17 years old who had a stem cell transplant for acute lymphoblastic leukemia, so the T cells may come from the graft donor.

This clonotype appeared a single time. This chain uses TRBV6-1 with TRBJ1-1, with 8 nucleotides matching TRBD1. The CDR3 covers 15 residues. The germline V gene encodes CDR1 MNHNS and CDR2 SASEGT. The V and J ends lost 0 bases and 1 base, in that order; junction bases with no gene match: 1. The CDR3 here is CASSEAGTGNTEAFF. CDR3 in DNA: TGTGCCAGCAGTGAAGCCGGGACAGGGAACACTGAAGCTTTCTTT.

The V call is TRBV27, the J call TRBJ1-2, with a tentative D call TRBD1 (6 bases). Germline-derived CDR1 and CDR2 are MNHEY and SMNVEV (reference sequence). V was pared by 0 bases and J by 4 bases, with 6 bases between. There are 13 residues in the CDR3. The CDR3, as DNA: TGTGCCAGCAGTTTATCCAGGGGCTATGGCTACACCTTC. This codes for CASSLSRGYGYTF.

This clonotype was detected only a few times. This rearrangement joins TRBV13 to TRBJ1-4; TRBD1 matches at 9 bases. Germline V gene data show CDR1 as PRHDT and CDR2 as FYEKMQ (reference sequence). The CDR3 extends over 16 amino acids. The J segment lost 8 bases and the V segment lost 5 bases, leaving 12 bases of the junction unmatched. The CDR3 DNA reads as TGTGCCAGCAGCCTCGGAGTCGGGACAGGGAGGGAAAAACTGTTTTTT. It is translated as CASSLGVGTGREKLFF.

This clonotype was seen many times. The chain employs TRBV20-1 and TRBJ2-5; TRBD1 might be the D (5 bases). The CDR3 is 16 residues long. Germline V gene lookup returns CDR1 DFQATT and CDR2 SNEGSKA (reference sequence). The germline V and J ends were trimmed by 1 base and 5 bases, with 20 bases remaining between them. As DNA, the CDR3 is TGCAGTGCTAGAGGGATCAACTGGGGCGGATTGGAGACCCAGTACTTC. The encoded protein is CSARGINWGGLETQYF.

The chain combines TRBV11-1 with TRBJ2-5; 7 positions match TRBD1. CDR1 and CDR2 (germline): SGHAT, FQDESV (reference sequence). Trimming took 6 bases from V and 5 from J; bases not matched to a gene: 9. The CDR3 loop spans 14 amino acids. CDR3 residues: CASSQTGLGETQYF. CDR3 DNA sequence: TGTGCCAGCAGTCAGACAGGGTTAGGGGAGACCCAGTACTTC. Combining the CDR3 with reference TRBV11-1 and TRBJ2-5 gives the whole variable domain EAEVAQSPRYKITEKSQAVAFWCDPISGHATLYWYRQILGQGPELLVQFQDESVVDDSQLPKDRFSAERLKGVDSTLKIQPAELGDSAMYLCASSQTGLGETQYFGPGTRLLVL.

The chain has TRBV7-3 and TRBJ2-7, with TRBD1 identical over 8 bases. This CDR3 comprises 17 residues. CDR1 is SGHTA, CDR2 FQGTGA, per germline. V dropped 5 bases and J dropped 0; count of bases not matched to a gene: 12. The CDR3 DNA is TGTGCCAGCAGCCCAGGACAGGGAAGGTCGGGCTCCTACGAGCAGTACTTC. Encoded protein: CASSPGQGRSGSYEQYF. Combining the CDR3 with reference TRBV7-3 and TRBJ2-7 gives the whole variable domain GAGVSQTPSNKVTEKGKYVELRCDPISGHTALYWYRQSLGQGPEFLIYFQGTGAADDSGLPNDRFFAVRPEGSVSTLKIQRTERGDSAVYLCASSPGQGRSGSYEQYFGPGTRLTVT.

The V gene is TRBV20-1, the J gene TRBJ2-2; a possible D gene is TRBD1 (5 bases). The CDR3 totals 15 residues. Between the trimmed V and J ends, which lost 4 bases and 6 bases, there was a span of 18 bases. Germline CDR1 and CDR2: DFQATT and SNEGSKA (reference sequence). The CDR3 nucleotides read TGCAGTGCTACCCCGCAAGGGGCCGACGCCGGGGAGCTGTTTTTT. This gives the protein CSATPQGADAGELFF.

This clonotype has only a few counts. This chain uses TRBV20-1 with TRBJ2-7; D possibly corresponds to TRBD1 (6 bases). Germline lookup yields CDR1 DFQATT and CDR2 SNEGSKA (reference sequence). CDR3 length: 14 amino acids. The germline V and J ends were trimmed by 5 bases and 3 bases, with 17 bases remaining between them. The CDR3 sequence: CSASGPGQNYEQYF. As DNA, the CDR3 is TGCAGTGCTTCGGGGCCTGGACAGAACTACGAGCAGTACTTC.

The chain couples TRBV2 to TRBJ2-7; the D gene could be TRBD1 or TRBD2 (5 bases each). V was trimmed by 7 bases and J by 6 bases, leaving 13 bases between them. There are 12 residues in the CDR3. Germline assignment: CDR1 SNHLY and CDR2 FYNNEI. The CDR3 DNA follows: TGTGCCAGCACCAGGGACGGAGTCGAGCAGTACTTC. It translates to CASTRDGVEQYF.

The V gene is TRBV28, the J gene TRBJ1-1, with 9 bases aligning to TRBD1. Looked up from germline, CDR1 is MDHEN and CDR2 is SYDVKM. The junction had 11 bases not matched to a gene; V was cut back by 5 bases and J by 4 bases. The CDR3 contains 16 residues. CDR3 sequence reads: CASSPWTGEVGTEAFF. The CDR3 DNA sequence: TGTGCCAGCAGTCCTTGGACAGGGGAAGTGGGCACTGAAGCTTTCTTT. Filled out from reference TRBV28 and TRBJ1-1, the complete variable domain reads DVKVTQSSRYLVKRTGEKVFLECVQDMDHENMFWYRQDPGLGLRLIYFSYDVKMKEKGDIPEGYSVSREKKERFSLILESASTNQTSMYLCASSPWTGEVGTEAFFGQGTRLTVV.

There are a few counts of this clonotype. The V gene is TRBV27, the J gene TRBJ2-1; D unclear. This CDR3 region has 14 residues. In germline, CDR1 is MNHEY, CDR2 SMNVEV (reference sequence). Trimming pared 6 bases from V and 7 bases from J, leaving 16 bases between. In DNA, the CDR3 is TGTGCCAGCAGCTCCTGGGGAACGGAGAATGAGCAGTTCTTC. Translation: CASSSWGTENEQFF.

This clonotype was counted ten times or more. The chain carries TRBV5-1 and TRBJ2-7, with 10 bases matching TRBD1. There are 15 residues in the CDR3. The trim removed 3 bases at V and 1 base at J, leaving 4 bases unmatched. CDR1 and CDR2 from the germline V gene are SGHRS and YFSETQ. For the CDR3, the DNA is TGCGCCAGCAGCTCCCGGGACAGGGGTTCCTACGAGCAGTACTTC. Amino acid sequence: CASSSRDRGSYEQYF.

This clonotype was recorded a few times. The chain links TRBV5-1 to TRBJ2-3, with a weak D call TRBD2 (6 bases). The CDR3 is made up of 15 amino acids. The germline V gene has CDR1 SGHRS and CDR2 YFSETQ. V was cut by 4 bases and J by 2 bases, with 14 bases left in between. DNA of the CDR3: TGCGCCAGCAGCGACCGGGACTCAGCCACAGATACGCAGTATTTT. Amino acids: CASSDRDSATDTQYF.

This sequence joins TRBV6-1 and TRBJ2-1; possibly TRBD1 for D (6 bases). The V gene's germline CDR1 is MNHNS and CDR2 SASEGT. V lost 7 bases and J lost 3, with 16 bases in between. This CDR3 has 15 residues. The CDR3 DNA follows: TGTGCCAGCACCTCTGAGGGGGTGGGCTACAATGAGCAGTTCTTC. It encodes CASTSEGVGYNEQFF.

The chain has TRBV3-1 and TRBJ1-2, with D uncertain. The V gene lost 0 bases and the J gene lost 4 bases, with 15 bases spanning the gap. The V gene's germline CDR1 is LGHDT and CDR2 YNNKEL (reference sequence). The CDR3 spans 16 residues. CDR3 loop: CASSQDGLEGSYGYTF. The CDR3 nucleotides are TGTGCCAGCAGCCAAGATGGGTTGGAGGGATCCTATGGCTACACCTTC.

The rearrangement links TRBV7-9 to TRBJ2-7; 13 bases line up with TRBD2. J was trimmed by 7 bases and V by 5 bases; bases with no gene match: 11. CDR1 SEHNR and CDR2 FQNEAQ come from the germline V gene (reference sequence). The CDR3 totals 16 residues. CDR3 DNA: TGTGCCAGCAGCACGCCGGGACTAGCGGGACGCGGGGAGCAGTACTTC. Translated, it gives CASSTPGLAGRGEQYF.

In this sample, this clonotype turned up many times. Its ends do not fully match the called genes, so a read error is possible. CDR3 amino acids: CASRPQRNAGELFF. The DNA of the CDR3 is TGTGCCAGCAGACCCCAGAGGAACGCCGGGGAGCTGTTTTTT. V is TRBV14 and J is TRBJ2-2; D gene unclear. Germline V gives CDR1 SGHDN, CDR2 FVKESK. The CDR3 spans 14 residues.

This clonotype was picked up a small number of times. The chain is built from TRBV20-1 and TRBJ2-3; 9 bases fit TRBD1. Looked up from germline, CDR1 is DFQATT and CDR2 is SNEGSKA (reference sequence). Germline trimming cut 3 bases from V and 7 bases from J; bases unmatched to any gene: 17. The CDR3 is 17 amino acids. Here the CDR3 DNA reads TGCAGTGCTAGGACAGGGGGACTGACGCCATTTTTTAATACGCAGTATTTT. Protein product: CSARTGGLTPFFNTQYF.

This clonotype turned up a few times. V usage is TRBV9 and J usage is TRBJ2-7; D gene uncertain. Germline V gene lookup returns CDR1 SGDLS and CDR2 YYNGEE. The CDR3 consists of 16 residues. V lost 0 bases and J lost 2, with 15 bases in between. The CDR3 loop reads CASSVEGDTLPYEQYF. The CDR3, as DNA: TGTGCCAGCAGCGTAGAAGGCGACACTCTGCCCTACGAGCAGTACTTC.

The V gene is TRBV12-3 or TRBV12-4, the J gene TRBJ2-1; possibly TRBD1 or TRBD2 for D (6 bases each). V was trimmed by 1 base and J by 10 bases, leaving 11 bases between them. This CDR3 is 13 amino acids long. CDR3 sequence (DNA): TGTGCCAGCAGTTTAGTGGGGGCGGGGGAGCAGTTCTTC. This sequence encodes CASSLVGAGEQFF.

In this sample, this clonotype turned up a few times. The CDR3 sequence: CAPPGRLLPSYEQYF. CDR3 nucleotide sequence: TGTGCCCCGCCGGGGCGGTTACTACCCTCCTACGAGCAGTACTTC. The chain has TRBV10-3 and TRBJ2-7; the D call may be TRBD1 or TRBD2 (5 bases each). Germline V gene sequence: CDR1 ENHRY, CDR2 SYGVKD. Trimming cost V 11 bases and J 0 bases, with 20 bases left between them. The CDR3 contains 15 residues.

The rearrangement links TRBV9 to TRBJ2-1, with TRBD2 matching over 11 bases. J gave up 7 bases and V 4 bases, and 16 bases lay outside the gene matches. Germline CDR1 and CDR2: SGDLS and YYNGEE. The CDR3 spans 18 residues. Here the CDR3 reads CASSPFSGRALDVNEQFF. CDR3 sequence (DNA): TGTGCCAGCAGCCCTTTTAGCGGGAGGGCCCTCGACGTAAATGAGCAGTTCTTC.